This T cell receptor beta chain comes out of a study of CD4 T cells in relation to SARS-CoV-2 and coronaviruses. Turning to this clone: Its antigen is not identified.

CDR1 SEHNR and CDR2 FQNEAQ come from the germline V gene (reference sequence). V was shortened by 3 bases and J by 4 bases, with 3 bases between the two germline ends. CDR3 length equals 11 residues. Data came from immunoSEQ multiplex PCR; TCRdb stores just in-frame clones and leaves some out. The sample gives 50,000 to 70,000 clones, about 87% of which show up once; more than 1.5% is in the top ten. Whole-study results and caveats: No crossreactivity against non-spike viral proteins was tested here. Crossreactive clones expanded significantly less to SARS-CoV-2 than monoreactive clones. Memory recall responses, not primary responses primed in culture, are what the assay detects.

CD4+ T cells from unexposed donors were obtained before the COVID-19 pandemic (2011-2018). Sequenced sample: memory CD4+ T cells from PBMCs. The gene calls are TRBV7-9 and TRBJ2-5; D is ambiguous. This TCR came from a human donor in good health. In DNA, the CDR3 is TGTGCCAGCAGCTTCTCAGAGACCCAGTACTTC. It translates to CASSFSETQYF.